Described below is a single T cell receptor beta chain sequence and its context. Its antigen is as yet unknown. This sample is drawn from a study of cytomegalovirus exposure and HLA in healthy donors. Donors in the study were healthy people who gave bone marrow. This CDR3 spans 14 amino acids. CDR1 is SNHLY, CDR2 FYNNEI, per germline. V was pared by 2 bases and J by 1 base, with 9 bases between. PCR was performed using 60 Vbeta and 13 Jbeta primers. Repertoires were generated with immunoSEQ multiplex PCR, while TCRdb's copy carries only in-frame clones and drops some. The sample includes about 98,000 clones, approximately 79% of them seen just once. Study-wide points: The study listed some 160 cytomegalovirus-associated TCR beta chains. Later on, analysis showed that most CMV-associated TCR beta chains appeared to be HLA-restricted.

The receptor's source is a male donor in good health and CMV-seronegative. The sample comprised PBMCs. The chain has TRBV2 and TRBJ2-7; no clear D. The CDR3 sequence: CASSELGSSYEQYF. The CDR3 coding sequence is TGTGCCAGCAGTGAATTGGGCAGTTCCTACGAGCAGTACTTC.